The source of this T cell receptor beta chain is a study of blood T cell repertoires in COVID-19. Study-level background: Nucleic acid was either cDNA or gDNA, and it came from T cells, B-cell-depleted T cells, or PBMCs.

In the study's own analysis: Quantification of nucleated cells was approximated via reference gene primer amplification. Sequenced by immunoSEQ multiplex PCR; TCRdb stores in-frame clones only, minus some. V, J and clone size are those of that table, while D and trimming were read from the DNA. This table has about 440,000 clones, approximately 90% appearing once. Enrollees, roughly 18 to 89 years old, lived in 24 US areas. Cohort placement rested on clinical history that participants reported themselves. This CDR3 has 13 amino acids. J lost 3 bases, V lost 8 bases, and 3 bases had no gene match. Germline assignment: CDR1 MDHEN and CDR2 SYDVKM.

The sequencing input was PBMCs or T cells enriched from blood (not recorded which). This sequence originates from a woman under 30 with acute COVID-19. V usage is TRBV28 and J usage is TRBJ2-2, with 7 bases matching TRBD2. This chain's CDR3 is CASQAGYTGELFF. CDR3 bases: TGTGCCAGCCAAGCGGGATACACCGGGGAGCTGTTTTTT.